The source of this T cell receptor (beta chain) is a study of cytomegalovirus exposure and HLA in healthy donors. Profiled with immunoSEQ multiplex PCR; TCRdb holds only in-frame clones, not every one. The profile covers about 110,000 clones, with about 85% appearing a single time and roughly 3% taken by the ten largest. Points on this clone: Its target is unknown.

General study results and limits: CMV antigen specificity of a few CMV-associated chains was confirmed in vitro. Rarity marked most TCR sequences, yet some public TCRs occurred in many donors. The study put 150 or so TCR beta chains on its list as cytomegalovirus-associated.

CDR3 length equals 12 residues. V gave up 5 bases and J gave up 10 bases, with 14 bases separating them. Per germline, CDR1 SGHAT and CDR2 FQNNGV. The sequencing input was PBMCs. The receptor's source is a woman aged 18-30 years in good health and CMV-seronegative. The rearrangement joins TRBV11-2 to TRBJ1-1, with D perhaps matching TRBD1 (5 bases). CDR3 in amino acids: CASSRQGGVAFF. The CDR3 region has the DNA TGTGCCAGCAGCCGGCAGGGAGGAGTAGCTTTCTTT.